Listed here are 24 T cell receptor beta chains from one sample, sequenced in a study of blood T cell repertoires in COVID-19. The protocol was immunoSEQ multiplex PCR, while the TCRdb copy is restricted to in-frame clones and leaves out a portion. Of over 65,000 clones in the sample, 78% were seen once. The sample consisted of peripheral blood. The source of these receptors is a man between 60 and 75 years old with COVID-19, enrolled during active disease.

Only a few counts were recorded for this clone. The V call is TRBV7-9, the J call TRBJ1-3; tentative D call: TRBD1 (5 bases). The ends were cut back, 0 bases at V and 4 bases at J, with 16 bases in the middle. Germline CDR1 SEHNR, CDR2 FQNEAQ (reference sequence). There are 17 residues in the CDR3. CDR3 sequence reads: CASSLAGRASPGNTIYF. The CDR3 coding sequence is TGTGCCAGCAGCTTAGCGGGCAGGGCCTCCCCGGGAAACACCATATATTTT.

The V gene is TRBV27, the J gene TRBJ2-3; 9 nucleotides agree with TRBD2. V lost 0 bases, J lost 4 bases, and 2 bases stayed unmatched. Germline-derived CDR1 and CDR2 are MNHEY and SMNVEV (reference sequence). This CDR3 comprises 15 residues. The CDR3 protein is CASSLSAGGPDTQYF. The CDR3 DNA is TGTGCCAGCAGTTTATCCGCGGGAGGGCCAGATACGCAGTATTTT.

The CDR3 nucleotides are TGTGCCAGCAGGGGACTAGCGGGAGGGCCTGGCGAGCAGTACTTC. It codes for CASRGLAGGPGEQYF. J is TRBJ2-7 and V is TRBV2; TRBD2 aligns across 16 bases. Germline-derived CDR1 and CDR2 are SNHLY and FYNNEI. CDR3 length: 15 amino acids. The J segment lost 6 bases and the V segment lost 6 bases, leaving 5 bases of the junction unmatched.

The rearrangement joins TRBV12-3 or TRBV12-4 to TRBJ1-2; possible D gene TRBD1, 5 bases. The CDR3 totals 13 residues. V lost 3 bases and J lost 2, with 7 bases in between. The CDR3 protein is CASSFGHNYGYTF. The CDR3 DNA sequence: TGTGCCAGCAGTTTTGGACACAACTATGGCTACACCTTC.

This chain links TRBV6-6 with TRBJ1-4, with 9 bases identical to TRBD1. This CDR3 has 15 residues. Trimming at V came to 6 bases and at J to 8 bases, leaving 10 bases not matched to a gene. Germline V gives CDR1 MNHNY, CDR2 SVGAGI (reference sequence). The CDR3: CASRSAGTGLEKLFF. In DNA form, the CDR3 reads TGTGCCAGCAGGAGCGCCGGGACAGGGTTAGAAAAACTGTTTTTT.

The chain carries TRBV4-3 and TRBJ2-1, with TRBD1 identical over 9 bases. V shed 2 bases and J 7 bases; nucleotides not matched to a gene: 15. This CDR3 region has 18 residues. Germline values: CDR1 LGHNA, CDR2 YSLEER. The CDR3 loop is CASSQQDPGQGIGNEQFF. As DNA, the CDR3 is TGCGCCAGCAGCCAACAAGATCCGGGACAGGGAATTGGGAATGAGCAGTTCTTC.

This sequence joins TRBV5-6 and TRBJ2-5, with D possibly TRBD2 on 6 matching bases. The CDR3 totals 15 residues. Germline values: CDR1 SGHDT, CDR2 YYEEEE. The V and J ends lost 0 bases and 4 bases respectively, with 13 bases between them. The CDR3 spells CASSLGGTISETQYF. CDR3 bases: TGTGCCAGCAGCTTGGGCGGGACGATTTCAGAGACCCAGTACTTC.

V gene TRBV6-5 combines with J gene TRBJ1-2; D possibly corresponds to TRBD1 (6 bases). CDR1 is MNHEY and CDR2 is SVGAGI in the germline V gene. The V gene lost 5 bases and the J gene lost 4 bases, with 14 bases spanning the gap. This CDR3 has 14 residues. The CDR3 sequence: CASSPSQGGYGYTF. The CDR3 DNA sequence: TGTGCCAGCAGTCCATCACAGGGCGGCTATGGCTACACCTTC.

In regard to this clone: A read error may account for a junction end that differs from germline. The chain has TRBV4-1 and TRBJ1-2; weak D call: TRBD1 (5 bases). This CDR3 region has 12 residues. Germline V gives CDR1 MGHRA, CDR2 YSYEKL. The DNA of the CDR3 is TGCGCCAGCAGCCACGGTTGGCGGGGACTTTTTTTC. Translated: CASSHGWRGLFF.

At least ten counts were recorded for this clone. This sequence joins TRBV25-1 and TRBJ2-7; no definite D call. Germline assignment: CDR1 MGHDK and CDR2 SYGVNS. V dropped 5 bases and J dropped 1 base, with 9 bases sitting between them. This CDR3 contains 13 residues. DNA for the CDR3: TGTGCCAGCAGTAGCGAAACTTCCTACGAGCAGTACTTC. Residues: CASSSETSYEQYF.

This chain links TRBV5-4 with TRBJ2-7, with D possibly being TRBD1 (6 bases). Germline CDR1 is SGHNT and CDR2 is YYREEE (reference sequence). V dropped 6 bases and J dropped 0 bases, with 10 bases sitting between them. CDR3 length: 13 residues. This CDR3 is CASTQDSSYEQYF. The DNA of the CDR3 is TGTGCCAGCACCCAGGACAGCTCCTACGAGCAGTACTTC.

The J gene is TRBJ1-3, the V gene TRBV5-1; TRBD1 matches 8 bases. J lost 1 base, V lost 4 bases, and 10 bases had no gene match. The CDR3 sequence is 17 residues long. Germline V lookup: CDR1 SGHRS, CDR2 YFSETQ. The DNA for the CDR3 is TGCGCCAGCAGCGCCGCTGGACAGGGCATTTCTGGAAACACCATATATTTT. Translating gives CASSAAGQGISGNTIYF.

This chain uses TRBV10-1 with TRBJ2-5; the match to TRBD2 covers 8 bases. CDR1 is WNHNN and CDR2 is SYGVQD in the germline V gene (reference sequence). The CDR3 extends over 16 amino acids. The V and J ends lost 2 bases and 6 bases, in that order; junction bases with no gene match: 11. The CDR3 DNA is TGCGCCAGCAGTGAGCTCCGGGAGGGCCGAGATAAGACCCAGTACTTC. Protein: CASSELREGRDKTQYF.

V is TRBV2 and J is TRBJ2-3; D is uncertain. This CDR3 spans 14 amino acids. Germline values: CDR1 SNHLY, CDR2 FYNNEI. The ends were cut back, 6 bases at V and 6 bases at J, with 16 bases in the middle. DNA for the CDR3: TGTGCCAGCAGCGCCCTAGTTAGTCTCGATACGCAGTATTTT. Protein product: CASSALVSLDTQYF.

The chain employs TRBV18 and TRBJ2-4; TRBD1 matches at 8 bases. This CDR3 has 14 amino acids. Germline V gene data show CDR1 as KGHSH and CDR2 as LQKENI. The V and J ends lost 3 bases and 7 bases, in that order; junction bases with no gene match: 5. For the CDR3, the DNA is TGTGCCAGCTCACCCGAGACAGGGGTTAACATTCAGTACTTC. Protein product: CASSPETGVNIQYF.

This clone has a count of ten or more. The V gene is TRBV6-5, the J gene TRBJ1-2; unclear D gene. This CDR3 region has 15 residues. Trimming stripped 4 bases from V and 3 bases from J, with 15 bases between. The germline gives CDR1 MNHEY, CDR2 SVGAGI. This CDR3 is CASSFVEGWDYGYTF. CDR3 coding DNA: TGTGCCAGCAGTTTCGTGGAGGGATGGGACTATGGCTACACCTTC.

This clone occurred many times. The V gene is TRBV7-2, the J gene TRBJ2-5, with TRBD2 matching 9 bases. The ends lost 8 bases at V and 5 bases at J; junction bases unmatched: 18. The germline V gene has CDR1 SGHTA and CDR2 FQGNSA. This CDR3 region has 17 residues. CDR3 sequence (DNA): TGTGCCAGCGGGGCCCTGGCGCGGGGGGGTTTTCCGGAGACCCAGTACTTC. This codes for CASGALARGGFPETQYF.

The DNA of the CDR3 is TGTGCCAGCAGTCCCCAGCTACTACCCGGTAATGAGCAGTTCTTC. Amino acid sequence: CASSPQLLPGNEQFF. The chain employs TRBV6-5 and TRBJ2-1; no firm D call. The V gene lost 5 bases and the J gene lost 7 bases, with 18 bases spanning the gap. Germline values: CDR1 MNHEY, CDR2 SVGAGI. CDR3 size: 15 residues.

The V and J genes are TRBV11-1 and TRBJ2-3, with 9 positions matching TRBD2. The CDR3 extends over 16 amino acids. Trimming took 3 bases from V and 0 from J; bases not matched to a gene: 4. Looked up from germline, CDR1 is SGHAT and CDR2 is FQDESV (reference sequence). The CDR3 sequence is CASSFLTSGSTDTQYF. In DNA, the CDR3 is TGTGCCAGCAGCTTTCTGACTAGCGGAAGCACAGATACGCAGTATTTT.

CDR3 loop: CASSLGHYNEQFF. CDR3 DNA sequence: TGTGCCAGCAGCTTGGGGCACTACAATGAGCAGTTCTTC. V gene TRBV7-3 combines with J gene TRBJ2-1; D is perhaps TRBD1 (5 bases). The ends were cut back, 3 bases at V and 3 bases at J, with 6 bases in the middle. Germline V CDR1 and CDR2: SGHTA, FQGTGA. The CDR3 is 13 amino acids.

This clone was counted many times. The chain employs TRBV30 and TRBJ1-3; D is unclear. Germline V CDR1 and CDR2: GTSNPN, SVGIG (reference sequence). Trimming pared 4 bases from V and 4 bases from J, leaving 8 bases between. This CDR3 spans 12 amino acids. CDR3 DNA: TGTGCCTGGAAAGCGATGGGAAACACCATATATTTT. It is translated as CAWKAMGNTIYF.

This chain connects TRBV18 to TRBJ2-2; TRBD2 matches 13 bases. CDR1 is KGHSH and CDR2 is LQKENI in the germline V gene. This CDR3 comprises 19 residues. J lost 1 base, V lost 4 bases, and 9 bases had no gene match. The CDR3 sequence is CASSLGSGLAGLNTGELFF. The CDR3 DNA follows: TGTGCCAGCTCACTCGGGTCGGGACTAGCGGGACTGAACACCGGGGAGCTGTTTTTT.

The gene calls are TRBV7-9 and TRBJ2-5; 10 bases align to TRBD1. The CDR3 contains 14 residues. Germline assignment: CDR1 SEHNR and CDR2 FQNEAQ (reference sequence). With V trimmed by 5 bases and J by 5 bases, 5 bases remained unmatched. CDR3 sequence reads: CASSIGTGVETQYF. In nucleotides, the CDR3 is TGTGCCAGCAGCATCGGGACAGGGGTGGAGACCCAGTACTTC. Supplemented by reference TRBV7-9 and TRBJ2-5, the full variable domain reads DTGVSQNPRHKITKRGQNVTFRCDPISEHNRLYWYRQTLGQGPEFLTYFQNEAQLEKSRLLSDRFSAERPKGSFSTLEIQRTEQGDSAMYLCASSIGTGVETQYFGPGTRLLVL.

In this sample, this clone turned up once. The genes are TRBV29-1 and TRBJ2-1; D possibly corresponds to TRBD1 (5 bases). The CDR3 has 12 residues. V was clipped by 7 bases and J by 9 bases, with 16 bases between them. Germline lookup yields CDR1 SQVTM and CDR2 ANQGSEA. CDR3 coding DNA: TGCAGCGGACGGGTCTCAGGGCCTGAGCAGTTCTTC. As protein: CSGRVSGPEQFF.